This TCR beta chain was sequenced for a study of blood T cells in healthy people across ages. CDR3 length: 15 residues. Trimming removed 8 bases at V and 7 bases at J, with 18 bases between. Germline V lookup: CDR1 SNHLY, CDR2 FYNNEI. Through a sample-barcoded 5' primer and a J-beta primer mix, a second PCR was run for roughly 7 to 12 cycles. TCRdb itself ran the 5' RACE reads through MiXCR, one entry per CDR3 protein. The sample shows about 1.4 million distinct CDR3 sequences, approximately 60% of them seen only once. This receptor was identified in a man aged 18 to 35 in good health. Sequences were obtained from blood. J is TRBJ1-6 and V is TRBV2, with no clear D. The CDR3 nucleotides are TGTGCCAGCGAGGAAGTGTCGGGGAACAATTCACCCCTCCACTTT. Its translation is CASEEVSGNNSPLHF.